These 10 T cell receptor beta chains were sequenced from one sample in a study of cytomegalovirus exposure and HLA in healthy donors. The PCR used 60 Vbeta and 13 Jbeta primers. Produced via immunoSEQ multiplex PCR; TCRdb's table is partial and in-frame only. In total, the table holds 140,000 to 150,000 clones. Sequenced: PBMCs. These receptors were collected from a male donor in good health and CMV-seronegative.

CDR3 sequence reads: CASSIERSEAFF. The CDR3 DNA follows: TGTGCCAGTAGTATAGAACGGAGTGAAGCTTTCTTT. The rearrangement links TRBV19 to TRBJ1-1; no definite D call. Germline V gene sequence: CDR1 LNHDA, CDR2 SQIVND (reference sequence). V was trimmed by 0 bases and J by 7 bases, leaving 6 bases between them. The CDR3 has 12 residues.

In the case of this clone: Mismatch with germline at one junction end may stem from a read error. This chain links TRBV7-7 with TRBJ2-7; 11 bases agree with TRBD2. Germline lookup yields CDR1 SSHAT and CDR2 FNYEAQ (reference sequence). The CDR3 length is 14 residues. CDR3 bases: TGTGCTAGCAGCCCCGGGACTAGCGGATTCCAGCAGTACTTC. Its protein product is CASSPGTSGFQQYF.

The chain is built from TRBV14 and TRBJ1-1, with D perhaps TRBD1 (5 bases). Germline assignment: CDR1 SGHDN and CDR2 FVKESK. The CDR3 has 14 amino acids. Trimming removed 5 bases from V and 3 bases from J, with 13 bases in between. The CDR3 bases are TGTGCCAGCAGCATCAGGCAGGGTCACACTGAAGCTTTCTTT. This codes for CASSIRQGHTEAFF.

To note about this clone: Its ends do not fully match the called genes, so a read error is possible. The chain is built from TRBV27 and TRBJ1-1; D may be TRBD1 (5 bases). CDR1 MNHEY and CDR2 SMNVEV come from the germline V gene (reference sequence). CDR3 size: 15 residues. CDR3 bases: TGTGCCAGCAGATTATTTCCAGGACAGAACACTGAAGCTTTCTTT. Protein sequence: CASRLFPGQNTEAFF.

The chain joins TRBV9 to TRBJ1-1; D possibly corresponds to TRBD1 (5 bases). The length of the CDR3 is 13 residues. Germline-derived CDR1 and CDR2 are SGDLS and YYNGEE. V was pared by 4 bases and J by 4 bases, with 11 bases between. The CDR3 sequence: CASSLGGATEAFF. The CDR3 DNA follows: TGTGCCAGCAGCCTGGGAGGGGCCACTGAAGCTTTCTTT.

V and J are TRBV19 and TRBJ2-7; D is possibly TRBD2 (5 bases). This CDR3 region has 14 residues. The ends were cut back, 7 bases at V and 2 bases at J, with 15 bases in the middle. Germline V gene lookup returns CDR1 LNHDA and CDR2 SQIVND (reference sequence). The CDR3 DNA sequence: TGTGCCAGTAAAAGGTCTAGCACAGCCTACGAGCAGTACTTC. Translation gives CASKRSSTAYEQYF.

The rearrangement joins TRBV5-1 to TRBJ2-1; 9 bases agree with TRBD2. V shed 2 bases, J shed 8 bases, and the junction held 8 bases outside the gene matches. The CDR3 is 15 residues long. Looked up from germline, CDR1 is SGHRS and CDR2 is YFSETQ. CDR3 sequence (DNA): TGCGCCAGCAGCTTTCAAGCGGGAGGTGGCTATGAGCAGTTCTTC. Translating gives CASSFQAGGGYEQFF.

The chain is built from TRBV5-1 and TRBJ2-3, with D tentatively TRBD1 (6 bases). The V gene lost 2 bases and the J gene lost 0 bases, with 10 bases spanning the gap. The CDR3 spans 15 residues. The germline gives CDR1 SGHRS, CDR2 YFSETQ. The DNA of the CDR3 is TGCGCCAGCAGCTTTTCAGGGGTTAGCACAGATACGCAGTATTTT. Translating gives CASSFSGVSTDTQYF.

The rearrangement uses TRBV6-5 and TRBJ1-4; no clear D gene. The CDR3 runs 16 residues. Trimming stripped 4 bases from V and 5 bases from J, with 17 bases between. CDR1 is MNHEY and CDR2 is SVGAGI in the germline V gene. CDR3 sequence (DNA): TGTGCCAGCAGTTTGGGCAGCAATACCTTAAATGAAAAACTGTTTTTT. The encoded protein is CASSLGSNTLNEKLFF.

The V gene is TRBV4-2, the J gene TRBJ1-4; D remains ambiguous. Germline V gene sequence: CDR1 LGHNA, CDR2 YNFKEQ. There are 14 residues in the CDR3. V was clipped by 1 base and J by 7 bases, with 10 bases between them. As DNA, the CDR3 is TGTGCCAGCAGCCAAGGCCCAGCGGGTGAAAAACTGTTTTTT. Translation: CASSQGPAGEKLFF.